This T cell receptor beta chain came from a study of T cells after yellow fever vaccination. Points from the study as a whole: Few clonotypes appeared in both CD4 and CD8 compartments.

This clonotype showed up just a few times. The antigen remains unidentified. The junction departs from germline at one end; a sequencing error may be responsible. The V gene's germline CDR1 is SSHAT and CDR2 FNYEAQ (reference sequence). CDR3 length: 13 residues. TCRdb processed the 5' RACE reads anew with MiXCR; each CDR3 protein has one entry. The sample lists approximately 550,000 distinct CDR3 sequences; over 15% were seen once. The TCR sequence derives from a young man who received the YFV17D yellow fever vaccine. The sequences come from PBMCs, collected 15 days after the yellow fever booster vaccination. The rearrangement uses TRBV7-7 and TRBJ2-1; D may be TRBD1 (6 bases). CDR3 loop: CASSLKQGGEQFF. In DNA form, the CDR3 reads TGTGCTAGCAGTTTGAAACAGGGTGGTGAGCAGTTCTTC. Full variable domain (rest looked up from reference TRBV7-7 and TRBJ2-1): GAGVSQSPRYKVTKRGQDVTLRCDPISSHATLYWYQQALGQGPEFLTYFNYEAQPDKSGLPSDRFSAERPEGSISTLTIQRTEQRDSAMYRCASSLKQGGEQFFGPGTRLTVL.